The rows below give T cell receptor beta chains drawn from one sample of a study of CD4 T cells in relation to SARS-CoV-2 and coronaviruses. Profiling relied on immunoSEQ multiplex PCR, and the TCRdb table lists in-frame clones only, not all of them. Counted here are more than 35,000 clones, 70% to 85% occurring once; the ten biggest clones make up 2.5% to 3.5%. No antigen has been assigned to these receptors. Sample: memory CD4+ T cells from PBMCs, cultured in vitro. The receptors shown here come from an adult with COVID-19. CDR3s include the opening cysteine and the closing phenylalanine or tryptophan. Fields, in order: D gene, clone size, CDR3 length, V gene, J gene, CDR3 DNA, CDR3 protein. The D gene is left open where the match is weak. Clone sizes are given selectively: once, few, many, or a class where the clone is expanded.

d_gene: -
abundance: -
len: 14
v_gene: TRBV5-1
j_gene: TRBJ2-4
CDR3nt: TGCGCCAGCAGCTTGGGAAGTTTCCAAAACATTCAGTACTTC
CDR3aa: CASSLGSFQNIQYF

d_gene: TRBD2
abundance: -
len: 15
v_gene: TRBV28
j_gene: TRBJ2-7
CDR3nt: TGTGCCAGCAGACCTACTAGCGGGAGTATCCACGAGCAGTACTTC
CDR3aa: CASRPTSGSIHEQYF

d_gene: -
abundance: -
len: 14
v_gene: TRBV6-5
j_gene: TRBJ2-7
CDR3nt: TGTGCCAGCAAGACAGGGGAACGGGGGGACGAGCAGTACTTC
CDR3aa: CASKTGERGDEQYF

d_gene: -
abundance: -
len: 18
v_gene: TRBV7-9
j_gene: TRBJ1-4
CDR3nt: TGTGCCAGCAGCTTAGCGGCAGGCAGAGGGCCAACTAATGAAAAACTGTTTTTT
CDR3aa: CASSLAAGRGPTNEKLFF

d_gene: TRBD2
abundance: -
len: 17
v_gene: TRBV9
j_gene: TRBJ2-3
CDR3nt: TGTGCCAGCAGCGAGGGACTAGCGGGAGTGCGCACAGATACGCAGTATTTT
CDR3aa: CASSEGLAGVRTDTQYF

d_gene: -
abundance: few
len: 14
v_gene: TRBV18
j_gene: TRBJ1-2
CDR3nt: TGTGCCAGCTCACCAGGAAGGGACGGCTATGGCTACACCTTC
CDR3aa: CASSPGRDGYGYTF

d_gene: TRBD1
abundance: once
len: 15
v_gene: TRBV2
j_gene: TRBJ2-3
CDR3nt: TGTGCCAGCAGTGTCGGGACAGGGGGGCCTGATACGCAGTATTTT
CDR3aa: CASSVGTGGPDTQYF

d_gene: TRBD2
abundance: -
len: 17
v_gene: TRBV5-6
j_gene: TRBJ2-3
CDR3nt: TGTGCCAGCAGCTTGCGGTTTACTAGCGGGAGCACAGATACGCAGTATTTT
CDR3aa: CASSLRFTSGSTDTQYF

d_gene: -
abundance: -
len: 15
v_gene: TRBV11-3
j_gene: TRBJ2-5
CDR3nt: TGTGCCAGCAGCTCCCGAGGGGGAGGGCAGGAGACCCAGTACTTC
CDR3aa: CASSSRGGGQETQYF

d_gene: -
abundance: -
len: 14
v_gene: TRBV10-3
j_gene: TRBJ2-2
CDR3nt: TGTGCCATCAGCCAATCAGGGGGGACCGGGGAGCTGTTTTTT
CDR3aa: CAISQSGGTGELFF

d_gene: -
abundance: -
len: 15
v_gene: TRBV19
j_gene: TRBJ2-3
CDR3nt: TGTGCCAGTAGTATAGATTTAAGGCAGGGAGCTACGCAGTATTTT
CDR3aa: CASSIDLRQGATQYF

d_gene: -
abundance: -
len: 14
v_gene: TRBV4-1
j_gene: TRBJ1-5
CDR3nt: TGCGCCAGCAGCCAAGATCGCCAGGATCAGCCCCAGCATTTT
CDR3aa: CASSQDRQDQPQHF

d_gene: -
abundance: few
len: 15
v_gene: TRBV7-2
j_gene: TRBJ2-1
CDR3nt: TGTGCCAGCAGCTTAGCGAGGGACTCCTACAATGAGCAGTTCTTC
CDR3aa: CASSLARDSYNEQFF

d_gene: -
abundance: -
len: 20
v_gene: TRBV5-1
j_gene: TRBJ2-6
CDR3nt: TGCGCCAGCAGGGCGTGGTTGGTTCGAACTGGGTTCTCTGGGGCCAACGTCCTGACTTTC
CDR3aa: CASRAWLVRTGFSGANVLTF

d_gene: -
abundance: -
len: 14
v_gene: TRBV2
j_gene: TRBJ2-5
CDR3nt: TGTGCCAGCAGTGAACGAACAGGCCAAGAGACCCAGTACTTC
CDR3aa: CASSERTGQETQYF

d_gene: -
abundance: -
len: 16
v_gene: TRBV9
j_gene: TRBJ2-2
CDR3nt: TGTGCCAGCAGCCCACTTAATTGGAGATTGGGCGGGGAGCTGTTTTTT
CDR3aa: CASSPLNWRLGGELFF

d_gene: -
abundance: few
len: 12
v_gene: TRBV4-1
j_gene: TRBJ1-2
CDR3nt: TGCGCCAGCAGCCAGACGGAGTATGGCTACACCTTC
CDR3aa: CASSQTEYGYTF

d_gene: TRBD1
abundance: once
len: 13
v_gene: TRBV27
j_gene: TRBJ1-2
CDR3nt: TGTGCCAGCAGCCGCACAGGGGGAAGTGGCTACACCTTC
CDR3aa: CASSRTGGSGYTF

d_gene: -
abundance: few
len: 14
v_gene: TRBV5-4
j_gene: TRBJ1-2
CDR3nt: TGTGCCAGCAGCCCGACAGCTTCTAACTATGGCTACACCTTC
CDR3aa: CASSPTASNYGYTF

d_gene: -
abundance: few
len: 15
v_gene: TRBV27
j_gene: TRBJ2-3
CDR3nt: TGTGCCAGCAGTTTTAGAGCGTTGGTGACAGATACGCAGTATTTT
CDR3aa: CASSFRALVTDTQYF

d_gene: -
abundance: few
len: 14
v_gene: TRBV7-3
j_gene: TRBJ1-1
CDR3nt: TGTGCCAGCAGCTGGGGACAATCGAACACTGAAGCTTTCTTT
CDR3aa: CASSWGQSNTEAFF

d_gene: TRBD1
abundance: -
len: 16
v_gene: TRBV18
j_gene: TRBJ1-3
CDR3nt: TGTGCCAGCTCAGCCACGACAGGGTTAGGTGGAAACACCATATATTTT
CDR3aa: CASSATTGLGGNTIYF

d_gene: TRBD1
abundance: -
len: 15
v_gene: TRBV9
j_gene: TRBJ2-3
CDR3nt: TGTGCCAGCAGCCCACAGGGACAGAGCACAGATACGCAGTATTTT
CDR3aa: CASSPQGQSTDTQYF

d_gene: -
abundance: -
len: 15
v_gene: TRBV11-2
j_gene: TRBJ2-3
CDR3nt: TGTGCCAGCAGCTTAGTGGGGAGCGACACAGATACGCAGTATTTT
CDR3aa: CASSLVGSDTDTQYF

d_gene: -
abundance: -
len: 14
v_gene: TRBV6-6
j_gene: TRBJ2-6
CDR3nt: TGTGCCAGCAGTTACTCGATAGGGGCCAACGTCCTGACTTTC
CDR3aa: CASSYSIGANVLTF

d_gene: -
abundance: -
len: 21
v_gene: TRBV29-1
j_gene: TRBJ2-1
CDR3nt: TGCAGCGTTGAAGAGGGCCCGCAGGGGAGTCGCTGGGGGAGCTCCTACAATGAGCAGTTCTTC
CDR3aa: CSVEEGPQGSRWGSSYNEQFF

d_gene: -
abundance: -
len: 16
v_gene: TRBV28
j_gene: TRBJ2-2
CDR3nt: TGTGCCAGCAGTTTAGCGGCGTTATCTAACACCGGGGAGCTGTTTTTT
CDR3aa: CASSLAALSNTGELFF